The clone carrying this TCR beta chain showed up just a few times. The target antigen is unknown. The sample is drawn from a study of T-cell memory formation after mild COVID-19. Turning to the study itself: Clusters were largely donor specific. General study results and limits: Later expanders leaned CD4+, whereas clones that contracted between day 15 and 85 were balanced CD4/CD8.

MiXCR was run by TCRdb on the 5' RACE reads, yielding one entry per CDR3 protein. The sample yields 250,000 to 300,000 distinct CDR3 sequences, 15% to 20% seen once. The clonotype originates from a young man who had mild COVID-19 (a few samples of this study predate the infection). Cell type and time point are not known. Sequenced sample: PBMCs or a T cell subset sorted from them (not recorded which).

CDR3 sequence: CATSDSRNQPQHF. The CDR3 region has the DNA TGTGCCACCAGTGATTCCCGGAATCAGCCCCAGCATTTT. The chain links TRBV24-1 to TRBJ1-5; D ambiguous. The CDR3 loop spans 13 amino acids. CDR1 KGHDR and CDR2 SFDVKD come from the germline V gene. V was cut by 2 bases and J by 4 bases, with 5 bases left in between.